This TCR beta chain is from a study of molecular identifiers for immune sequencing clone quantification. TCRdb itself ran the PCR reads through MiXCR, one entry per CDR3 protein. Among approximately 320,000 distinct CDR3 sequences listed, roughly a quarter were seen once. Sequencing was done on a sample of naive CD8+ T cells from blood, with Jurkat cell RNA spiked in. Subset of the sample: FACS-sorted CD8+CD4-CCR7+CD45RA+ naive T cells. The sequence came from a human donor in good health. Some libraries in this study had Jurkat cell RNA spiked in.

CDR3 DNA sequence: TGCGCCAGCAGCTTGAGTTTCAGTTTTGGCACAGATACGCAGTATTTT. Encoded protein: CASSLSFSFGTDTQYF. V and J are TRBV5-1 and TRBJ2-3; D unclear. In germline, CDR1 is SGHRS, CDR2 YFSETQ. Trimming removed 1 base at V and 1 base at J, with 13 bases between. The CDR3 extends over 16 amino acids.